The sample holds one count of the clone carrying this TCR beta chain. Its cognate antigen is unknown. This sample is part of a study of vaccination effects on CD4 cells after COVID-19. Subsequent to a culture period of about ten days, CD4+ T cells were isolated. Each participant received a vaccine that was either BNT162b2 or mRNA-1273, given as two doses. Prior SARS-CoV-2 infection was absent in the vaccine recipients, as shown by negative nucleocapsid antibodies. A half-medium replacement with IL-2 medium was carried out on days 3 and 7. The V end lost 5 bases, the J end lost 1 base, and 11 bases lay between the germline ends. This CDR3 contains 14 residues. CDR1 is MNHEY, CDR2 SVGAGI, per germline. Assay: immunoSEQ multiplex PCR; the TCRdb copy retains only in-frame clones and omits some. The table includes approximately 29,000 clones, roughly 81% detected once. Study-wide results and caveats: Cross-reactivity with common cold coronaviruses was shown by only 1 of 255 vaccine-induced clones in healthy vaccinees. Long after vaccination, the clones induced by infection and by vaccine shrank markedly in size.

This material consisted of CD4+ T cells from PBMCs cultured without peptide, taken after COVID-19 vaccination. The TCR sequence derives from a human donor who received a COVID-19 vaccine. The V and J genes are TRBV6-5 and TRBJ1-1, with D perhaps TRBD1 (6 bases). Here the CDR3 DNA reads TGTGCCAGCAGTACAGGGTCGACGAACACTGAAGCTTTCTTT. Its protein is CASSTGSTNTEAFF.